The 2 T cell receptor beta chains below come from one sample, sequenced in a study of neurological immune-mediated disorders (dated by TCRdb to the late 2010s). Library construction relied on 5' RACE. The listed sequencing device is Illumina HiSeq 2500. TCRdb trimmed public reads at Q25 via fastp, called clones via MiXCR and kept in-frame beta chains. Every CDR3 protein is listed once, alongside the most common genes and DNA of its rows. The sample yields about 74,000 distinct CDR3 sequences; less than 5.5% were counted once. The ten largest make up around 7% of the sample. Specimen: PBMCs. These receptors were collected from a young man with multiple sclerosis.

The chain recombines TRBV20-1 with TRBJ1-6, with D uncertain. The ends were cut back, 3 bases at V and 7 bases at J, with 10 bases in the middle. The CDR3 extends over 13 amino acids. Germline CDR1 and CDR2: DFQATT and SNEGSKA (reference sequence). Written as DNA, the CDR3 is TGCAGTGCTAGCGACCACCGAAATTCACCCCTCCACTTT. As protein: CSASDHRNSPLHF.

This clonotype showed up many times. The CDR3 DNA is TGTGCCAGCAGCGTAACTCCGGCCGGGGATTCACCCCTCCACTTT. Amino acid sequence: CASSVTPAGDSPLHF. The rearrangement uses TRBV9 and TRBJ1-6, with unresolved D. CDR3 length: 15 amino acids. From germline, CDR1 is SGDLS and CDR2 YYNGEE. Trimming removed 1 base from V and 8 bases from J, with 13 bases in between. The variable domain in full, completed from reference TRBV9 and TRBJ1-6, reads DSGVTQTPKHLITATGQRVTLRCSPRSGDLSVYWYQQSLDQGLQFLIQYYNGEERAKGNILERFSAQQFPDLHSELNLSSLELGDSALYFCASSVTPAGDSPLHFGNGTRLTVT.